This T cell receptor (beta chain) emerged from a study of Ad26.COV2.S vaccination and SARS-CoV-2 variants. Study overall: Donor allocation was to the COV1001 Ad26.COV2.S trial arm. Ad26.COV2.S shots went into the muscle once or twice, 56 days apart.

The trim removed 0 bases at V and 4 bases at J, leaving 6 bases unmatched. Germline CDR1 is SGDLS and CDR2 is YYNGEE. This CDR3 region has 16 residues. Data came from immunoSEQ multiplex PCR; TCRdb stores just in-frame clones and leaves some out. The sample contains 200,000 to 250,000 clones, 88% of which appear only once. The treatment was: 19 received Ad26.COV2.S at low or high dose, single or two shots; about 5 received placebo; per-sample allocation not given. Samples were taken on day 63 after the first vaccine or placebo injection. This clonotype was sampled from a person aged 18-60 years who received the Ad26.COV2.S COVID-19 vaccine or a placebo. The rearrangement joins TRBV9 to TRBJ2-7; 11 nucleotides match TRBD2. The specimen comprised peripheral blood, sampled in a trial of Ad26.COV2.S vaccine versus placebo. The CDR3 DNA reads TGTGCCAGCAGCGTAGCCGGCCTAGCGGGGGGTTACGAGCAGTACTTC. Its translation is CASSVAGLAGGYEQYF.